The 23 T cell receptor beta chains listed next were all sequenced from one sample in a study of CD4 T cell repertoires in COVID-19. The memory T cells were sequenced right after ex vivo isolation, without culture. The table came from immunoSEQ multiplex PCR; TCRdb's copy has only in-frame clones and leaves some out. The sample lists more than 20,000 clones, more than 85% occurring once. The source material was circulating follicular helper CD4+ T cells (cTfh) from blood, sampled before the COVID-19 pandemic. These TCRs come from a human donor who had COVID-19.

V usage is TRBV9 and J usage is TRBJ1-2; maybe TRBD1 (5 bases). This CDR3 is built from 14 residues. Trimming cost V 0 bases and J 1 base, with 7 bases left between them. The germline V gene encodes CDR1 SGDLS and CDR2 YYNGEE. CDR3 protein: CASSVGGDNYGYTF. The CDR3 DNA reads as TGTGCCAGCAGCGTAGGGGGGGATAACTATGGCTACACCTTC.

The chain has TRBV18 and TRBJ2-1, with TRBD1 matching 9 bases. After removal of 5 bases from V and 5 bases from J, the junction contained 13 bases not matched to a gene. The CDR3 runs to 17 residues. Germline CDR1 is KGHSH and CDR2 is LQKENI. The CDR3 bases are TGTGCCAGCTCATTTGATCTTCCGGGACAGGGAAACAATGAGCAGTTCTTC. Its protein product is CASSFDLPGQGNNEQFF.

This chain connects TRBV5-1 to TRBJ1-2; D is unresolved. V was clipped by 0 bases and J by 4 bases, with 13 bases between them. Per the germline V gene, CDR1 is SGHRS and CDR2 is YFSETQ. The CDR3 contains 15 residues. For the CDR3, the DNA is TGCGCCAGCAGCTTGGAGGGAAGCGGGGTCTATGGCTACACCTTC. The encoded protein is CASSLEGSGVYGYTF.

The V gene is TRBV10-3, the J gene TRBJ2-1; unclear D gene. CDR1 ENHRY and CDR2 SYGVKD come from the germline V gene. This CDR3 has 14 residues. With 11 bases removed from V and 5 bases from J, the gap between germline ends came to 19 bases. The CDR3 region is CAVAQTDWNNEQFF. The CDR3 region has the DNA TGTGCCGTCGCCCAAACCGACTGGAACAATGAGCAGTTCTTC.

The chain carries TRBV6-6 and TRBJ1-5, with TRBD1 as a possible D gene (6 bases). The CDR3 sequence is 14 residues long. Trimming shortened V by 2 bases and J by 4 bases, and 9 bases separated the two germline ends. CDR1 and CDR2 (germline): MNHNY, SVGAGI (reference sequence). The CDR3 loop is CASSYARGNQPQHF. Here the CDR3 DNA reads TGTGCCAGCAGTTACGCTAGGGGGAATCAGCCCCAGCATTTT.

The chain joins TRBV29-1 to TRBJ1-2, with TRBD1 matching 11 bases. Per the germline V gene, CDR1 is SQVTM and CDR2 is ANQGSEA. Trimming cost V 7 bases and J 4 bases; bases outside gene matches: 5. This CDR3 has 13 amino acids. The CDR3 reads CSEGTGGSYGYTF. Here the CDR3 DNA reads TGCAGCGAGGGGACAGGGGGGTCCTATGGCTACACCTTC.

V is TRBV19 and J is TRBJ1-1, with D possibly matching TRBD1 (5 bases). Germline CDR1 reads LNHDA; CDR2 reads SQIVND (reference sequence). The CDR3 totals 14 residues. V lost 7 bases to trimming and J lost 4 bases, with 16 bases between them. The CDR3 spells CASKGQGRSTEAFF. The CDR3 region has the DNA TGTGCCAGTAAGGGCCAGGGTCGGTCCACTGAAGCTTTCTTT. Together with reference TRBV19 and TRBJ1-1, the CDR3 gives the full variable domain: DGGITQSPKYLFRKEGQNVTLSCEQNLNHDAMYWYRQDPGQGLRLIYYSQIVNDFQKGDIAEGYSVSREKKESFPLTVTSAQKNPTAFYLCASKGQGRSTEAFFGQGTRLTVV.

The genes are TRBV2 and TRBJ1-5; D call uncertain. Per germline, CDR1 SNHLY and CDR2 FYNNEI. V lost 7 bases, J lost 1 base, and 11 bases lay in between. The CDR3 is 14 amino acids. The CDR3 is CASTGVNSNQPQHF. The CDR3 DNA reads as TGTGCCAGCACCGGGGTAAACAGCAATCAGCCCCAGCATTTT.

This sequence joins TRBV7-2 and TRBJ1-6; D possibly corresponds to TRBD1 (5 bases). Trimming shortened V by 4 bases and J by 6 bases, and 7 bases separated the two germline ends. The CDR3 is 13 residues long. Germline values: CDR1 SGHTA, CDR2 FQGNSA. The CDR3 region has the DNA TGTGCCAGCAGCTCCAGGGCTAATTCACCCCTCCACTTT. It is translated as CASSSRANSPLHF.

The CDR3 DNA reads as TGTGCCAGCAGTTCCGGGACAGGAGGCGTCGGTCAACCGGGCGCTGAAGCTTTCTTT. The encoded protein is CASSSGTGGVGQPGAEAFF. This sequence joins TRBV27 and TRBJ1-1; 8 nucleotides match TRBD1. The CDR3 is 19 residues long. Germline trimming cut 4 bases from V and 6 bases from J; bases unmatched to any gene: 22. Germline-derived CDR1 and CDR2 are MNHEY and SMNVEV (reference sequence).

The chain joins TRBV5-1 to TRBJ1-1; possible D gene TRBD1, 5 bases. V lost 4 bases, J lost 2 bases, and 15 bases lay in between. Germline CDR1 and CDR2: SGHRS and YFSETQ. The CDR3 consists of 15 residues. CDR3 nucleotide sequence: TGCGCCAGCAGCCGGAAGTTTCAGGGTAACACTGAAGCTTTCTTT. This sequence encodes CASSRKFQGNTEAFF.

This chain joins TRBV10-3 and TRBJ2-5, with 7 bases matching TRBD2. The length of the CDR3 is 12 residues. Germline CDR1 reads ENHRY; CDR2 reads SYGVKD. Trimming at V came to 5 bases and at J to 5 bases, leaving 2 bases not matched to a gene. CDR3 region: CAISTRGETQYF. For the CDR3, the DNA is TGTGCCATCAGTACGCGGGGGGAGACCCAGTACTTC.

This clone was counted a few times. The gene calls are TRBV5-6 and TRBJ1-4; no clear D. CDR3 length: 15 residues. CDR1 and CDR2 (germline): SGHDT, YYEEEE. The V gene lost 1 base and the J gene lost 8 bases, with 15 bases spanning the gap. In nucleotides, the CDR3 is TGTGCCAGCAGCTTGAAGGTCCCCGCGGGAGAAAAACTGTTTTTT. It encodes CASSLKVPAGEKLFF. Complete variable domain (other parts from reference TRBV5-6 and TRBJ1-4): DAGVTQSPTHLIKTRGQQVTLRCSPKSGHDTVSWYQQALGQGPQFIFQYYEEEERQRGNFPDRFSGHQFPNYSSELNVNALLLGDSALYLCASSLKVPAGEKLFFGSGTQLSVL.

The V call is TRBV11-3, the J call TRBJ2-1; 9 bases fit TRBD2. Trimming took 1 base from V and 8 from J; bases not matched to a gene: 15. In germline, CDR1 is SGHNT, CDR2 YENEEA. This CDR3 has 18 amino acids. The CDR3 DNA reads as TGTGCCAGCAGCTTAGGGTACACCCCCAGCGGGGGGAACGATGAGCAGTTCTTC. This codes for CASSLGYTPSGGNDEQFF.

The genes are TRBV19 and TRBJ2-5, with a weak D call TRBD2 (5 bases). Germline V gene data show CDR1 as LNHDA and CDR2 as SQIVND (reference sequence). The CDR3 extends over 12 amino acids. Trimming shortened V by 5 bases and J by 5 bases, and 9 bases separated the two germline ends. CDR3 sequence: CASSPGWETQYF. The CDR3 coding sequence is TGTGCCAGTAGTCCGGGGTGGGAGACCCAGTACTTC.

The chain couples TRBV10-3 to TRBJ1-3; 11 bases are a match to TRBD1. Germline trimming cut 6 bases from V and 6 bases from J; bases unmatched to any gene: 16. Germline lookup yields CDR1 ENHRY and CDR2 SYGVKD. The CDR3 runs 18 residues. CDR3 DNA sequence: TGTGCCATCAGGACCGGGACAGGGGGTACTTCAGGGGAAAACACCATATATTTT. Its protein is CAIRTGTGGTSGENTIYF.

The chain combines TRBV25-1 with TRBJ1-6; D might be TRBD1 (6 bases). Trimming cost V 10 bases and J 14 bases, with 18 bases left between them. CDR1 is MGHDK and CDR2 is SYGVNS in the germline V gene. This CDR3 has 12 residues. As DNA, the CDR3 is TGTGCCACCTCAGTGTTTGAGGGGGCCCTCCACTTT. It is translated as CATSVFEGALHF.

The CDR3 DNA is TGTGCCACCAGCAGAGATGACAGGGTTTCTTCCAATGAGCAGTTCTTC. Translating gives CATSRDDRVSSNEQFF. The V gene is TRBV15, the J gene TRBJ2-1; 7 bases map to TRBD1. The CDR3 has 16 residues. Germline V gene data show CDR1 as LNHNV and CDR2 as YYDKDF (reference sequence). The J segment lost 6 bases and the V segment lost 0 bases, leaving 8 bases of the junction unmatched. Full variable domain (outside the CDR3, taken from reference TRBV15 and TRBJ2-1): DAMVIQNPRYQVTQFGKPVTLSCSQTLNHNVMYWYQQKSSQAPKLLFHYYDKDFNNEADTPDNFQSRRPNTSFCFLDIRSPGLGDTAMYLCATSRDDRVSSNEQFFGPGTRLTVL.

The V gene is TRBV6-5, the J gene TRBJ1-2; tentatively, D is TRBD1 (5 bases). The CDR3 length is 11 residues. Germline CDR1 reads MNHEY; CDR2 reads SVGAGI. Trimming took 6 bases from V and 4 from J, leaving 6 bases between them. CDR3 DNA sequence: TGTGCCAGCAGACAGGCCTATGGCTACACCTTC. As protein: CASRQAYGYTF.

The chain employs TRBV6-5 and TRBJ1-6; 8 bases align to TRBD1. This CDR3 contains 15 residues. V lost 6 bases to trimming and J lost 5 bases; unmatched junction nucleotides: 6. CDR1 MNHEY and CDR2 SVGAGI come from the germline V gene. The chain's CDR3 is CASSKQGGNNSPLHF. The CDR3 coding sequence is TGTGCCAGCAGCAAACAGGGGGGAAATAATTCACCCCTCCACTTT.

The chain couples TRBV4-2 to TRBJ2-1, with 9 nucleotides matching TRBD2. This CDR3 has 19 residues. CDR1 and CDR2 (germline): LGHNA, YNFKEQ. V lost 1 base, J lost 7 bases, and 17 bases stayed unmatched. CDR3 DNA sequence: TGTGCCAGCAGCCAAGCATCCGACGGTGGTAGCGGGAGTAGTAATGAGCAGTTCTTC. Translating it yields CASSQASDGGSGSSNEQFF.

This clone was seen a few times. The gene calls are TRBV7-8 and TRBJ1-2; the D gene is possibly TRBD1 (5 bases). The germline V gene encodes CDR1 SGHVS and CDR2 FQNEAQ. The CDR3 extends over 13 amino acids. Trimming removed 5 bases at V and 8 bases at J, with 15 bases between. The CDR3 sequence: CASSPTGEGGYTF. CDR3 bases: TGTGCCAGCAGCCCGACGGGGGAAGGGGGCTACACCTTC.

J is TRBJ2-7 and V is TRBV28; D may be TRBD1 (5 bases). V was pared by 5 bases and J by 5 bases, with 16 bases between. Germline V gives CDR1 MDHEN, CDR2 SYDVKM. This CDR3 region has 14 residues. Written as DNA, the CDR3 is TGTGCCAGCAGTCCCCTTCAGCAGGGCCACGAGCAGTACTTC. Its translation is CASSPLQQGHEQYF.